In its sample, the clone carrying this TCR beta chain was seen a few times. The antigen is undetermined. Germline V gene sequence: CDR1 SEHNR, CDR2 FQNEAQ (reference sequence). The CDR3 runs to 17 residues. Trimming removed 1 base from V and 3 bases from J, with 16 bases in between. The data derive from a study of T-cell reconstitution after alpha-beta-depleted transplantation in children. Unique molecular identifiers were used to barcode this TCRbeta library. MiXCR, run by TCRdb on the PCR reads, gives a single entry per CDR3 protein. The data show 600,000 to 800,000 distinct CDR3 sequences, with under 15% seen just once and roughly 0.77% held by the top ten. Points from the study as a whole: Where alpha-beta T cells came from about two months after transplant was reportedly several hundred expanded graft clones.

This TCR derives from a girl aged 2 to 9 with congenital amegakaryocytic thrombocytopenia, due to receive a stem cell transplant. Specimen: PBMCs, collected before TCRalphabeta/CD19-depleted stem cell transplant. The chain couples TRBV7-9 to TRBJ2-1, with D possibly being TRBD2 (5 bases). CDR3 in DNA: TGTGCCAGCAGCTTAGAAGGAGTGGGAGCCTACTACAATGAGCAGTTCTTC. This sequence encodes CASSLEGVGAYYNEQFF.